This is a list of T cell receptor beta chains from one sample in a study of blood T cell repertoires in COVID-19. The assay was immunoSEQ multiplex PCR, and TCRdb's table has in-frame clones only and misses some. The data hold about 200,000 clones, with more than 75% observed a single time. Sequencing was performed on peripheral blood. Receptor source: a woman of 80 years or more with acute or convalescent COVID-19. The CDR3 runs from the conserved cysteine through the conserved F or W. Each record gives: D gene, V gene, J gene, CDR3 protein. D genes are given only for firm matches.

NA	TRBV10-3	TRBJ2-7	CAISESWEDYEQYF
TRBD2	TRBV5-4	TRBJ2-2	CASSTGTSGTNTGELFF
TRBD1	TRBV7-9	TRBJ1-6	CATGQGNSPLHF
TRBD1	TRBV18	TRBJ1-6	CASSPRTGTNSPLHF
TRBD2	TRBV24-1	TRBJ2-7	CATETSGMSGFKQYF
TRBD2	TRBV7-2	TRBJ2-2	CASSPGLAVNTGELFF
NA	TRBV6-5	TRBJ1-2	CASSEGRYGYTF
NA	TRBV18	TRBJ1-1	CASSPPGRERWVTEAFF
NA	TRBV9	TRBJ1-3	CASSDQGSHVGNTIYF
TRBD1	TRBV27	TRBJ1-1	CASSLYRGPEAFF
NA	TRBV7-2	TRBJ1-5	CASSLFSRDNNQPQHF
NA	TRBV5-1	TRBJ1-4	CASSLAVGSEKLFF
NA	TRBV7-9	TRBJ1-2	CASSTSTGNYGYTF
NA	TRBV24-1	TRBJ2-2	CATSDLQGTGELFF
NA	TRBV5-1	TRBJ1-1	CASSLVQFTEAFF
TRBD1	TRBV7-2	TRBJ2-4	CASSAQTGGHIQYF
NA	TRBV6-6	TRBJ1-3	CASSYTGSGNTIYF
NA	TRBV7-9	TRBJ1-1	CASSSLQGYTTEAFF
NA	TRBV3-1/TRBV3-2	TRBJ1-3	CASSLQGSGNTIYF
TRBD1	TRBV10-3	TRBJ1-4	CAISEDRVNEKLFF
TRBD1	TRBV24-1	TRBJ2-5	CATSVPGQRGETQYF
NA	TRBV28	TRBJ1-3	CASSPDSSGNTIYF
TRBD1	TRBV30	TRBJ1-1	CAWSPGTGLRNTEAFF
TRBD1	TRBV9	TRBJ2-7	CASSVVSQGANEQYF
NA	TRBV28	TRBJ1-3	CASSPTGTGNTIYF
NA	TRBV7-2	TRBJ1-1	CASSLLLSTEAFF
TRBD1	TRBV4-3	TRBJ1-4	CASSQFDRGTEKLFF
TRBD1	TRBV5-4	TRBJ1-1	CASRRDRGNTEAFF
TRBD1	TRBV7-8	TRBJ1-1	CASSFSGTGVYAEAFF
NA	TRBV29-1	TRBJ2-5	CSVDVGGQETQYF
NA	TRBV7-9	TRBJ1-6	CASSRLGSSYNSPLHF
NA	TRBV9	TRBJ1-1	CARSVGGGGTNTEAFF
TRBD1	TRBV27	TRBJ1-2	CASRLQGAGGYTF
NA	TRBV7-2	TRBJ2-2	CASSRPLANANTGELFF
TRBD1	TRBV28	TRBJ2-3	CASSTQGAPTDTQYF
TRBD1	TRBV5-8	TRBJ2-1	CASSLGLDRGAYNEQFF
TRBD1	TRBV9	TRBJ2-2	CASSVGQGNTGELFF
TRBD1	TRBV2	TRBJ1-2	CASRELPGQGTGYTF
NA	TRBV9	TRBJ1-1	CASSVEGLGTEAFF
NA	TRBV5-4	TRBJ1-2	CASTGQLFNYDGYTF